The T cell receptor (beta chain) under discussion was sequenced for a study of T cells in localized non-small cell lung cancer. This CDR3 has 14 residues. The germline gives CDR1 SGDLS, CDR2 YYNGEE. V was trimmed by 4 bases and J by 3 bases, leaving 13 bases between them. Within the sample, this clone is hyperexpanded (1% or more). The antigen is undetermined. General observations from the study: Adjacent lung exhibited a median of about 56 among the 100 most abundant tumor clones. Because only a single region of the tumor was sequenced, heterogeneity remains possible. Maximal T cell clonality occurred in uninvolved adjacent lung, with tumor ranking below it.

Only in-frame clones appear in the TCRdb table, and some are missing; sequencing was by immunoSEQ multiplex PCR. The sample carries approximately 1,500 clones, 20% to 25% recorded once. Here the sequenced sample was normal lung tissue next to the tumor, taken before any cancer treatment. The chain recombines TRBV9 with TRBJ2-5; the D gene is possibly TRBD2 (5 bases). This clonotype originated in a male donor at least 60 years old with stage III squamous cell lung carcinoma. The CDR3 reads CASSPEGEEETQYF. CDR3 DNA: TGTGCCAGCAGCCCCGAGGGAGAGGAAGAGACCCAGTACTTC.